This TCR beta chain was retrieved from a study of T-cell memory formation after mild COVID-19. Sample barcodes and UMIs were carried by the TCR alpha and TCR beta cDNA libraries that 5'RACE generated with constant-segment primers. TCRdb reprocessed the 5' RACE reads via MiXCR and lists one record per CDR3 protein. The sample lists fewer than 600,000 distinct CDR3 sequences, less than 25% seen once, with 7% to 9% in the top ten. This clonotype was seen a few times. This TCR came from an adult woman who had mild COVID-19 (a few samples of this study predate the infection). Cell type and time point are not known. Material: PBMCs or a T cell subset sorted from them (not recorded which).

The CDR3 loop is CASSDRDLTDTQYF. DNA of the CDR3: TGTGCCAGCAGTGACAGGGACTTGACAGATACGCAGTATTTT. The J gene is TRBJ2-3, the V gene TRBV6-1; TRBD2 might be the D (6 bases). Trimming took off 3 bases at V and 3 bases at J, with 10 bases between the two ends. Germline lookup yields CDR1 MNHNS and CDR2 SASEGT. This CDR3 has 14 residues.